Listed here are 14 T cell receptor beta chains from one sample, sequenced in a study of vaccination and CD4 T cells after COVID-19. Sequenced with the Oncomine TCR Beta short-read assay was DNA taken from cultured CD4+ T cells. TCRdb independently ran MiXCR on the PCR reads; one entry per CDR3 protein. The repertoire holds 6,500 to 9,000 distinct CDR3 sequences, with 50% to 70% as singletons. These receptors have no identified antigens. Treatment denoted: approximately nine-day PBMC culture with coronavirus spike peptide pools or control peptides (ViraFEST assay). Sequencing used CD4+ T cells from blood, cultured in vitro. These receptors all stem from a human donor who had recovered from COVID-19.

This chain uses TRBV7-2 with TRBJ2-1, with TRBD2 matching over 12 bases. The germline V gene encodes CDR1 SGHTA and CDR2 FQGNSA. CDR3 length: 16 residues. V shed 5 bases, J shed 4 bases, and the junction held 6 bases outside the gene matches. The CDR3: CASSPLAGGPYNEQFF. The CDR3 DNA follows: TGTGCCAGCAGCCCTCTAGCGGGAGGGCCTTACAATGAGCAGTTCTTC. The full variable domain, with the rest looked up from reference TRBV7-2 and TRBJ2-1, is GAGVSQSPSNKVTEKGKDVELRCDPISGHTALYWYRQSLGQGLEFLIYFQGNSAPDKSGLPSDRFSAERTGGSVSTLTIQRTQQEDSAVYLCASSPLAGGPYNEQFFGPGTRLTVL.

This clonotype was seen a single time. In DNA form, the CDR3 reads TGTGCCAGCAGCGAAAGACAGGGTTATTCACCCCTCCACTTT. Translated, it gives CASSERQGYSPLHF. The rearrangement links TRBV7-9 to TRBJ1-6, with 7 bases fitting TRBD1. The CDR3 totals 14 residues. From germline, CDR1 is SEHNR and CDR2 FQNEAQ (reference sequence). The V and J ends lost 5 bases and 8 bases, in that order; junction bases with no gene match: 6.

The CDR3 bases are TGTGCCAGCACGGGGCGGGATGATCAGCCCCAGCATTTT. Its protein is CASTGRDDQPQHF. J is TRBJ1-5 and V is TRBV6-1; D perhaps matches TRBD1 (5 bases). The CDR3 totals 13 residues. CDR1 is MNHNS, CDR2 SASEGT, per germline. V lost 7 bases, J lost 5 bases, and 12 bases lay in between.

This clonotype came up once. V and J are TRBV20-1 and TRBJ2-5; D is undetermined. Trimming removed 3 bases from V and 5 bases from J, with 7 bases in between. The CDR3 has 11 amino acids. From germline, CDR1 is DFQATT and CDR2 SNEGSKA (reference sequence). This CDR3 reads CSASGVETQYF. In DNA form, the CDR3 reads TGCAGTGCTAGTGGCGTTGAGACCCAGTACTTC.

This clonotype has more than one count but fewer than ten. The chain links TRBV20-1 to TRBJ1-5; D ambiguous. The V end was cut by 5 bases, the J end by 0 bases, with 11 bases between. CDR1 and CDR2 (germline): DFQATT, SNEGSKA (reference sequence). The CDR3 sequence is 14 residues long. The chain's CDR3 is CSAGKGNSNQPQHF. The DNA for the CDR3 is TGCAGTGCTGGTAAAGGGAATAGCAATCAGCCCCAGCATTTT.

CDR3 in DNA: TGTGCCAGCAGGGAGGACAGGTCCGGTCAGCCCCAGCATTTT. This gives the protein CASREDRSGQPQHF. The chain couples TRBV2 to TRBJ1-5; 7 bases match TRBD1. The CDR3 is 14 residues long. The V gene end was trimmed by 6 bases and the J gene end by 6 bases; junction bases not matched to a gene: 8. The V gene's germline CDR1 is SNHLY and CDR2 FYNNEI.

The gene calls are TRBV7-2 and TRBJ1-1; no clear D. CDR1 and CDR2 from the germline V gene are SGHTA and FQGNSA. The V end was cut by 5 bases, the J end by 7 bases, with 11 bases between. The CDR3 runs to 12 residues. Written as DNA, the CDR3 is TGTGCCAGCAGCCCGAGAACAGTTGAAGCTTTCTTT. Translating it yields CASSPRTVEAFF.

This clonotype has only a few counts. One junction end disagrees with the germline gene, perhaps due to a read error. V gene TRBV5-3 combines with J gene TRBJ1-5, with no clear D. TRBV5-3 is recorded as an ORF, its role being uncertain. This CDR3 spans 13 amino acids. In DNA form, the CDR3 reads TGTGCCAGCAGCTTGGGTGTCAATCAGCCCCAGCATTTT. It encodes CASSLGVNQPQHF.

This rearrangement joins TRBV2 to TRBJ1-5, with a weak D call TRBD1 (6 bases). The CDR3 extends over 14 amino acids. Between the trimmed V and J ends, which lost 4 bases and 7 bases, there was a span of 14 bases. The germline V gene has CDR1 SNHLY and CDR2 FYNNEI. The CDR3 nucleotides are TGTGCCAGCAGTGTCGGACAAGGGGGACAGCCCCAGCATTTT. Protein sequence: CASSVGQGGQPQHF.

V and J are TRBV5-4 and TRBJ1-1; no reliable D call. The CDR3 spans 13 residues. Germline V gives CDR1 SGHNT, CDR2 YYREEE (reference sequence). V was trimmed by 4 bases and J by 4 bases, leaving 11 bases between them. The chain's CDR3 is CASSATRSTEAFF. The CDR3 DNA reads as TGTGCCAGCAGCGCCACGAGGAGCACTGAAGCTTTCTTT.

The chain employs TRBV20-1 and TRBJ1-1; 9 bases agree with TRBD1. CDR1 is DFQATT and CDR2 is SNEGSKA in the germline V gene (reference sequence). V was pared by 0 bases and J by 4 bases, with 6 bases of the junction left unmatched. CDR3 size: 15 residues. The CDR3 DNA sequence: TGCAGTGCTAGAGAGATTGGACAGGGGACCACTGAAGCTTTCTTT. Its protein is CSAREIGQGTTEAFF.

The chain has TRBV7-2 and TRBJ1-1; D is unclear. Trimming took 2 bases from V and 4 from J, leaving 11 bases between them. Germline-derived CDR1 and CDR2 are SGHTA and FQGNSA. This CDR3 contains 14 residues. The chain's CDR3 is CASSLLFGVTEAFF. The CDR3 DNA reads TGTGCCAGCAGCTTACTATTCGGGGTCACTGAAGCTTTCTTT. The full variable domain, completed using reference TRBV7-2 and TRBJ1-1, is GAGVSQSPSNKVTEKGKDVELRCDPISGHTALYWYRQSLGQGLEFLIYFQGNSAPDKSGLPSDRFSAERTGGSVSTLTIQRTQQEDSAVYLCASSLLFGVTEAFFGQGTRLTVV.

The J gene is TRBJ2-3, the V gene TRBV20-1; maybe TRBD2 (5 bases). Germline V gives CDR1 DFQATT, CDR2 SNEGSKA (reference sequence). The V end lost 0 bases, the J end lost 2 bases, and 12 bases lay between the germline ends. The CDR3 has 15 residues. The CDR3 DNA reads as TGCAGTGCTAGAGATCCGCGGAGGACCACAGATACGCAGTATTTT. As protein: CSARDPRRTTDTQYF.

The chain links TRBV6-1 to TRBJ1-5; D is perhaps TRBD1 (6 bases). CDR3 length equals 15 residues. Trimming shortened V by 6 bases and J by 5 bases, and 17 bases separated the two germline ends. Germline CDR1 and CDR2: MNHNS and SASEGT. The CDR3 coding sequence is TGTGCCAGCAGAGATCAGGGGAATGGGGATCAGCCCCAGCATTTT. It encodes CASRDQGNGDQPQHF.